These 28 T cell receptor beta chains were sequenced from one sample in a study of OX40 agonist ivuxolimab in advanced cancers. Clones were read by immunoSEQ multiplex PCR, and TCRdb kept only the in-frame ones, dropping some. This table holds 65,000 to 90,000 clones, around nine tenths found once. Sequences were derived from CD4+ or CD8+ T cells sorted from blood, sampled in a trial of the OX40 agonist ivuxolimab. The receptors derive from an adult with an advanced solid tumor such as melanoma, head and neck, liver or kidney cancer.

The CDR3 DNA follows: TGTGCCAGCAGCCCTCACGAGGGGAAGAACACTGAAGCTTTCTTT. Translation: CASSPHEGKNTEAFF. The chain combines TRBV6-5 with TRBJ1-1; possibly TRBD1 for D (5 bases). CDR3 size: 15 residues. Trimming took off 6 bases at V and 1 base at J, with 15 bases between the two ends. CDR1 is MNHEY and CDR2 is SVGAGI in the germline V gene.

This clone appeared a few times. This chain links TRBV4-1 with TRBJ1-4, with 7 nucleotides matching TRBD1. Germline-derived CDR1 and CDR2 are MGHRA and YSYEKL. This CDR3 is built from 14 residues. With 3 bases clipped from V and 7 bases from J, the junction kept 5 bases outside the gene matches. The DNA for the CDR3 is TGCGCCAGCAGCCAGCCGACAGGGCGTGAAAAACTGTTTTTT. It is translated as CASSQPTGREKLFF.

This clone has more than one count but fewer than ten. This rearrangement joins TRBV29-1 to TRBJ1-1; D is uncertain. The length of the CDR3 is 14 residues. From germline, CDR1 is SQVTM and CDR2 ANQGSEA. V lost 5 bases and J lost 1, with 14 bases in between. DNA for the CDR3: TGCAGCGTTCTCCCCCCAATTCAGAACACTGAAGCTTTCTTT. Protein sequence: CSVLPPIQNTEAFF.

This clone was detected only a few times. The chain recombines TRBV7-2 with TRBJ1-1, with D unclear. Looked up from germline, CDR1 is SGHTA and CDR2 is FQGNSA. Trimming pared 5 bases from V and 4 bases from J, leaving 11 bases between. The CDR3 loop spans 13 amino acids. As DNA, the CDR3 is TGTGCCAGCAGCGCGGCGGGCGGCACTGAAGCTTTCTTT. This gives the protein CASSAAGGTEAFF.

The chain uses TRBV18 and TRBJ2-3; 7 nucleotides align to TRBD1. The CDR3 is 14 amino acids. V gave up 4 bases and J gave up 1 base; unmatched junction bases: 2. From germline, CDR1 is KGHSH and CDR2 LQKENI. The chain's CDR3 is CASSQDRRTDTQYF. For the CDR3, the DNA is TGTGCCAGCTCACAGGACAGGCGCACAGATACGCAGTATTTT. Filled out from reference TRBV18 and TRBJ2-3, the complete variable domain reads NAGVMQNPRHLVRRRGQEARLRCSPMKGHSHVYWYRQLPEEGLKFMVYLQKENIIDESGMPKERFSAEFPKEGPSILRIQQVVRGDSAAYFCASSQDRRTDTQYFGPGTRLTVL.

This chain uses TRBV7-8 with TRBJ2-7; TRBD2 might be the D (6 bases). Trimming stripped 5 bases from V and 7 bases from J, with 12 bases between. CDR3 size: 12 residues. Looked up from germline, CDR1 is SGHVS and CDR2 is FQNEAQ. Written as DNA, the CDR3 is TGTGCCAGCAGCCCCCCAGGGAGGGAGCAGTACTTC. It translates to CASSPPGREQYF.

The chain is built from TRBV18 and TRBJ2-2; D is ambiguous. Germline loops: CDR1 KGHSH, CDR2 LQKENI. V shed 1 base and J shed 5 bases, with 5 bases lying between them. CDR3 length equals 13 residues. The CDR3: CASSPLGTGELFF. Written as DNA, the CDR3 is TGTGCCAGCTCACCACTGGGTACCGGGGAGCTGTTTTTT.

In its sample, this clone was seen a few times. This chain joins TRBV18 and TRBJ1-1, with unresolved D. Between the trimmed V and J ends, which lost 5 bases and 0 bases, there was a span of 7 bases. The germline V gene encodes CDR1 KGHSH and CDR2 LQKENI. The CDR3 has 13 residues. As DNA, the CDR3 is TGTGCCAGCTCAAGTGGGGTGAACACTGAAGCTTTCTTT. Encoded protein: CASSSGVNTEAFF.

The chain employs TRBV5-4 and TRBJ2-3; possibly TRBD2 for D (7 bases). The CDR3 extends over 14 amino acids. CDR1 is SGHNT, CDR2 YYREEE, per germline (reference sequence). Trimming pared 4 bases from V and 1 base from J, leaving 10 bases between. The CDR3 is CASSGGAGTDTQYF. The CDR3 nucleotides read TGTGCCAGCAGCGGGGGGGCGGGCACAGATACGCAGTATTTT.

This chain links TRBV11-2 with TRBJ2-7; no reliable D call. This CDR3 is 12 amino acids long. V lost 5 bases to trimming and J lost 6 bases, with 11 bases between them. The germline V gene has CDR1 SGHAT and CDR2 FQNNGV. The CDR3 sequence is CASSRNAFEQYF. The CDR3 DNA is TGTGCCAGCAGCCGAAACGCGTTCGAGCAGTACTTC.

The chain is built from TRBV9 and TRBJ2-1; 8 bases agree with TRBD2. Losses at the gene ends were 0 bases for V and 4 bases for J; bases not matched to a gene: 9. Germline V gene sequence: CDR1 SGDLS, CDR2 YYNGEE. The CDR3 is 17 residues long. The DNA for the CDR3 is TGTGCCAGCAGCGTAGAGTCGGGGGGGGCACCTTACAATGAGCAGTTCTTC. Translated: CASSVESGGAPYNEQFF.

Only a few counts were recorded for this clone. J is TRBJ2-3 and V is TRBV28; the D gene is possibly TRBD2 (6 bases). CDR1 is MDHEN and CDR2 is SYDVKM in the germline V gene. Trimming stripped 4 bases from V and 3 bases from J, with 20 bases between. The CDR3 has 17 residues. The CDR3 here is CASSSFGGQGETDTQYF. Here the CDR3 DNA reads TGTGCCAGCAGTTCATTCGGAGGGCAGGGAGAGACAGATACGCAGTATTTT.

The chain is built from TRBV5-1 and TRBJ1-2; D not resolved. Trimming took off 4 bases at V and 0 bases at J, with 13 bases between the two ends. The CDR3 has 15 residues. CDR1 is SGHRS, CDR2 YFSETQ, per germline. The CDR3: CASSPRQAANYGYTF. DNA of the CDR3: TGCGCCAGCAGCCCAAGGCAGGCCGCTAACTATGGCTACACCTTC. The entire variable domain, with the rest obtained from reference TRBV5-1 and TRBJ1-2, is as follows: KAGVTQTPRYLIKTRGQQVTLSCSPISGHRSVSWYQQTPGQGLQFLFEYFSETQRNKGNFPGRFSGRQFSNSRSEMNVSTLELGDSALYLCASSPRQAANYGYTFGSGTRLTVV.

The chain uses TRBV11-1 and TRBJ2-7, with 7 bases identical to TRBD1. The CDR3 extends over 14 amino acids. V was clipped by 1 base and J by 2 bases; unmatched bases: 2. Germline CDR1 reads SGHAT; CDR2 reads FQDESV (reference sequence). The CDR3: CASSLGQGPYEQYF. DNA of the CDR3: TGTGCCAGCAGCTTAGGACAGGGACCCTACGAGCAGTACTTC.

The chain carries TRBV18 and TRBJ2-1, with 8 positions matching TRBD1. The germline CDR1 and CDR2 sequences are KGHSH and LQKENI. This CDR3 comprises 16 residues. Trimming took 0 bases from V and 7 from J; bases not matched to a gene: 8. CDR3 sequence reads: CASSPPGRGLGNEQFF. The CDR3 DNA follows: TGTGCCAGCTCACCACCAGGCAGGGGGCTCGGGAATGAGCAGTTCTTC.

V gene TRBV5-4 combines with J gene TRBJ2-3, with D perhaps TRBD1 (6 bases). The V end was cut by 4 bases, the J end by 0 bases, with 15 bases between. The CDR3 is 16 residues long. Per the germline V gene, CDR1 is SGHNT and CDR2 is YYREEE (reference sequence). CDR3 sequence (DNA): TGTGCCAGCAGCCCCCCCCCAGGGGCTAGCACAGATACGCAGTATTTT. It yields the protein CASSPPPGASTDTQYF.

The DNA for the CDR3 is TGTGCCAGCGGGAGGACAGGGGCGGGAGAGACCCAGTACTTC. Protein: CASGRTGAGETQYF. This rearrangement joins TRBV7-9 to TRBJ2-5; 9 nucleotides align to TRBD1. Germline V gene lookup returns CDR1 SEHNR and CDR2 FQNEAQ (reference sequence). Trimming cost V 8 bases and J 4 bases; bases outside gene matches: 8. This CDR3 has 14 residues.

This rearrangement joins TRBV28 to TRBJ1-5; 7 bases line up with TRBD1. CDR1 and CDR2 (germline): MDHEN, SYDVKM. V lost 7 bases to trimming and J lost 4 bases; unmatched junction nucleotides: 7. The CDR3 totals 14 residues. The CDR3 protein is CASIRGQNNQPQHF. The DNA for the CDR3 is TGTGCCAGCATTAGGGGGCAGAATAATCAGCCCCAGCATTTT.

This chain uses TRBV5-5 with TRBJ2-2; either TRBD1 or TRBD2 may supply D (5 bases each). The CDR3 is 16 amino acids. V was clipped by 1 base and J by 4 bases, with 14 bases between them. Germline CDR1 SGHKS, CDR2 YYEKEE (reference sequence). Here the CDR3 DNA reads TGTGCCAGCAGCTTGCTCGAGGGGCGCAGCACCGGGGAGCTGTTTTTT. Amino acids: CASSLLEGRSTGELFF.

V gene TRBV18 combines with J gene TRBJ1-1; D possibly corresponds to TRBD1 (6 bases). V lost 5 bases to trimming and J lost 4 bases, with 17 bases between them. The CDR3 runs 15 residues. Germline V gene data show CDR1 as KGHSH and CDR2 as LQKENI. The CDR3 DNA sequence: TGTGCCAGCTCAGGGGGCCCCCTTCAATCCACTGAAGCTTTCTTT. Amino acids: CASSGGPLQSTEAFF.

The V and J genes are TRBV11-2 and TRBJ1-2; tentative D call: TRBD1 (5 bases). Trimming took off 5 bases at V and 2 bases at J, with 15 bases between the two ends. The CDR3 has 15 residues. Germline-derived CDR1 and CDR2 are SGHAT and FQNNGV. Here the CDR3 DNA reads TGTGCCAGCAGCGCCAGTCAGGGAAGAAACTATGGCTACACCTTC. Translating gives CASSASQGRNYGYTF.

The chain's CDR3 is CASSPGREHYGYTF. CDR3 bases: TGTGCCAGCAGCCCCGGGAGGGAACACTATGGCTACACCTTC. The genes are TRBV9 and TRBJ1-2; D gene uncertain. V gave up 4 bases and J gave up 3 bases, with 13 bases separating them. Germline V gene data show CDR1 as SGDLS and CDR2 as YYNGEE. This CDR3 has 14 residues. The complete variable domain, with remaining parts taken from reference TRBV9 and TRBJ1-2, reads DSGVTQTPKHLITATGQRVTLRCSPRSGDLSVYWYQQSLDQGLQFLIQYYNGEERAKGNILERFSAQQFPDLHSELNLSSLELGDSALYFCASSPGREHYGYTFGSGTRLTVV.

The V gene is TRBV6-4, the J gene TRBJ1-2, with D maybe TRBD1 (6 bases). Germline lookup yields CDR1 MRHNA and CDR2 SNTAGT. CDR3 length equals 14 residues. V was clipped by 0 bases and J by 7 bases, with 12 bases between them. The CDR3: CASSDSDRGTGYTF. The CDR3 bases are TGTGCCAGCAGTGACTCGGATAGGGGGACTGGCTACACCTTC.

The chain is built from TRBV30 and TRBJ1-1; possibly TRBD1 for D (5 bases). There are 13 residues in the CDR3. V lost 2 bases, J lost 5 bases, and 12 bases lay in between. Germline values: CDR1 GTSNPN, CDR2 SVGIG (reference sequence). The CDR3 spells CAWSPRQTTEAFF. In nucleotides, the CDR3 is TGTGCCTGGAGTCCGCGACAGACTACTGAAGCTTTCTTT.

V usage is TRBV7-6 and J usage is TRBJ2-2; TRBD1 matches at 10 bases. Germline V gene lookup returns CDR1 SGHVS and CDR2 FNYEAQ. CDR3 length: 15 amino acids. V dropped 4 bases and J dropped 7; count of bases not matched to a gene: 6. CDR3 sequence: CASSSGTGVHGELFF. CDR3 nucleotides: TGTGCCAGCAGCTCCGGGACAGGGGTTCACGGGGAGCTGTTTTTT.

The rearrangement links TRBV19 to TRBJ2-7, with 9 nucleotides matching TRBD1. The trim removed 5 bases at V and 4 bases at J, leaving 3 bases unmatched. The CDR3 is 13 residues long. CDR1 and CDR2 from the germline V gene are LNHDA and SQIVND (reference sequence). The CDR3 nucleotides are TGTGCCAGTAGTGGGGACAGGGAATACGAGCAGTACTTC. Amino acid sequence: CASSGDREYEQYF.

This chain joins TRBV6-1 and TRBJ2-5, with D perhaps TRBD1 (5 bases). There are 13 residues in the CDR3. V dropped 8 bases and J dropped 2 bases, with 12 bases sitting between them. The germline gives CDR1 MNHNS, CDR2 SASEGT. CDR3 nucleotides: TGTGCCAGCCTCTTAAGGGGTCAAGAGACCCAGTACTTC. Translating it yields CASLLRGQETQYF.

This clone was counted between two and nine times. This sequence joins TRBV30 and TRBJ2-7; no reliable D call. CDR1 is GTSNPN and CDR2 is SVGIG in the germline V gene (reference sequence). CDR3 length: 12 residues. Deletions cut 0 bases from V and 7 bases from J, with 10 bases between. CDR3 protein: CAWSVQSGEQYF. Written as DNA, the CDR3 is TGTGCCTGGAGTGTACAGAGTGGGGAGCAGTACTTC.